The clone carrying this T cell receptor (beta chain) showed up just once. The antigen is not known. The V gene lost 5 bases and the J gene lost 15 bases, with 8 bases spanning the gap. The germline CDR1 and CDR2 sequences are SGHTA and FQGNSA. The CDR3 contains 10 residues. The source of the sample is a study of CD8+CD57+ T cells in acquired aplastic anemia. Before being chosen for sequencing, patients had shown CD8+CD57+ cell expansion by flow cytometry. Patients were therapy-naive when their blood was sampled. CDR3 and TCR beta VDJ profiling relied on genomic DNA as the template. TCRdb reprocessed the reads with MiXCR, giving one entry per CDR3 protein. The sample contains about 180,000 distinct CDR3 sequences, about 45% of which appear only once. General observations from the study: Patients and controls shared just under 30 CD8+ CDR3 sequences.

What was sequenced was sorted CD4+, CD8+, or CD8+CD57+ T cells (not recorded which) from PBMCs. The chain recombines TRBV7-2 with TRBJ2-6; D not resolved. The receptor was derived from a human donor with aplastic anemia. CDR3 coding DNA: TGTGCCAGCAGCGTAGGCAGCCTGACTTTC. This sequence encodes CASSVGSLTF.